This T cell receptor (beta chain) originates from a study of blood T cell repertoires in COVID-19. Overall study: The study drew acute and convalescent COVID-19 samples from the United States, Italy and Spain. PBMCs, B-cell-depleted T cells, or T cells were the source of the cDNA or gDNA that made up the material.

CDR1 is SGHVS and CDR2 is FQNEAQ in the germline V gene. V gave up 5 bases and J gave up 4 bases, with 6 bases separating them. CDR3 length: 11 amino acids. The protocol was immunoSEQ multiplex PCR, while the TCRdb copy is restricted to in-frame clones and leaves out a portion. This table has about 350,000 clones, about 88% appearing once. Cohort assignment relied on participant-reported clinical history. The receptor comes from a woman aged 25 to 39 who had been exposed to COVID-19. V usage is TRBV7-8 and J usage is TRBJ2-7, with D uncertain. The sequencing sample was made of PBMCs or T cells enriched from blood (not recorded which). For the CDR3, the DNA is TGTGCCAGCAGCCTGTCGTACGAGCAGTACTTC. It translates to CASSLSYEQYF.